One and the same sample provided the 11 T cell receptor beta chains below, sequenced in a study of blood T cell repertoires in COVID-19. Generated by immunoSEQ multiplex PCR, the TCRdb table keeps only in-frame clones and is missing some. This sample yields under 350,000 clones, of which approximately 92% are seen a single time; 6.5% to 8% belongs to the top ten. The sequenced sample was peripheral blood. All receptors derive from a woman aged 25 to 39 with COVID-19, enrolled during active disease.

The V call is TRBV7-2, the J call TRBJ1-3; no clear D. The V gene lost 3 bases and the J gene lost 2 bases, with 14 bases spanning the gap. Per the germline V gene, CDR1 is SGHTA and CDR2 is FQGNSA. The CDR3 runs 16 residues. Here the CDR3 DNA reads TGTGCCAGCAGCTTCGGGGTAGGGCCGACTGGAAACACCATATATTTT. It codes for CASSFGVGPTGNTIYF.

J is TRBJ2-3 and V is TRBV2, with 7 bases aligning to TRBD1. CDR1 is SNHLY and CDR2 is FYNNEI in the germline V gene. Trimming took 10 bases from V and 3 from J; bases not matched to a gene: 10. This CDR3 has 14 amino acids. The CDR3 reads CATRGQISTDTQYF. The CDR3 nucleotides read TGTGCCACCCGGGGACAGATATCGACAGATACGCAGTATTTT.

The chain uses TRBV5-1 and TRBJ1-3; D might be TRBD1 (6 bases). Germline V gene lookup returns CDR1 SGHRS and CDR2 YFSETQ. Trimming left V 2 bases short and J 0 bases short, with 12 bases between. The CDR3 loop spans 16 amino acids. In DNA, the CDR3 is TGCGCCAGCAGCTTACAGGGCCCTAGCTCTGGAAACACCATATATTTT. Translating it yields CASSLQGPSSGNTIYF.

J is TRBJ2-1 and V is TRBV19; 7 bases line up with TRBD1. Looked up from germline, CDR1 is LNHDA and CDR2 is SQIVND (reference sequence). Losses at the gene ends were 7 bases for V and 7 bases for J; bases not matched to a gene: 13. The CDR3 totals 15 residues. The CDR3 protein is CASTTGDRVRNEQFF. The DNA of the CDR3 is TGTGCCAGTACCACGGGCGACAGGGTGAGGAATGAGCAGTTCTTC.

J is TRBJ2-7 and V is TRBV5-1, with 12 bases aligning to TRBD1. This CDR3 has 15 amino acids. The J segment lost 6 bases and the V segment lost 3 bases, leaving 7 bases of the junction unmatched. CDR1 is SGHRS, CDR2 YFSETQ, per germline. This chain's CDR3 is CASSSRDRGLGEQYF. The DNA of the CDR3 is TGCGCCAGCAGCTCCCGGGACAGGGGGCTAGGCGAGCAGTACTTC.

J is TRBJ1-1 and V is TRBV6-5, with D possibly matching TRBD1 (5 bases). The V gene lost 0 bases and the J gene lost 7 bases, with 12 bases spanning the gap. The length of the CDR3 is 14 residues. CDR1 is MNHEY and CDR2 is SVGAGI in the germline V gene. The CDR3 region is CASSYSIGHIEAFF. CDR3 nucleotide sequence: TGTGCCAGCAGTTACTCGATCGGACACATTGAAGCTTTCTTT.

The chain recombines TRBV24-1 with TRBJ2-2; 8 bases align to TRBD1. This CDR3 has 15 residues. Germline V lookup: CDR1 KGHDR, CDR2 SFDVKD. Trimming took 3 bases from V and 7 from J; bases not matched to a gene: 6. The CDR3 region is CATSDGTGGGGELFF. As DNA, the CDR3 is TGTGCCACCAGTGATGGGACAGGAGGGGGCGGGGAGCTGTTTTTT.

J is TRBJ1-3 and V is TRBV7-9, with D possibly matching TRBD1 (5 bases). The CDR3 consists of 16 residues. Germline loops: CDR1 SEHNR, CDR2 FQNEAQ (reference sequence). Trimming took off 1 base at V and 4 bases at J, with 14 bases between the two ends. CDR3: CASSLVQGEEGNTIYF. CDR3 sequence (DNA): TGTGCCAGCAGCTTAGTGCAGGGCGAGGAAGGAAACACCATATATTTT.

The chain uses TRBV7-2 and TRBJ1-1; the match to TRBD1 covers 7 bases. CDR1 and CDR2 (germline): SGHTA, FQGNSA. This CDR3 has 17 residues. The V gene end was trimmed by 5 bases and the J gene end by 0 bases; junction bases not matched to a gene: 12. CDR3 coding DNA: TGTGCCAGCAGCAACGACAGGGCTCGGGTGATGAACACTGAAGCTTTCTTT. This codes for CASSNDRARVMNTEAFF.

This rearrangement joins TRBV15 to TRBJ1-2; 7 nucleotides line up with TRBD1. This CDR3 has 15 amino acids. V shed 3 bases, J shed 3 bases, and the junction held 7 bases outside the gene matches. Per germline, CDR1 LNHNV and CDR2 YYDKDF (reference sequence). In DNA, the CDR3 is TGTGCCACCAGCAGCCCCCAGACAGGGCACTATGGCTACACCTTC. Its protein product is CATSSPQTGHYGYTF.

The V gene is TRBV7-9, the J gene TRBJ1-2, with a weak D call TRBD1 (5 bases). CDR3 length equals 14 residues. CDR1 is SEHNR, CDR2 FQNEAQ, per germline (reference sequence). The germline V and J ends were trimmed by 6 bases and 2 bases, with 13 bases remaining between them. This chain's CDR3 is CASRREQGNYGYTF. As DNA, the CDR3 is TGTGCCAGCAGGCGAGAGCAGGGAAACTATGGCTACACCTTC. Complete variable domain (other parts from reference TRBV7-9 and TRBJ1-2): DTGVSQNPRHKITKRGQNVTFRCDPISEHNRLYWYRQTLGQGPEFLTYFQNEAQLEKSRLLSDRFSAERPKGSFSTLEIQRTEQGDSAMYLCASRREQGNYGYTFGSGTRLTVV.